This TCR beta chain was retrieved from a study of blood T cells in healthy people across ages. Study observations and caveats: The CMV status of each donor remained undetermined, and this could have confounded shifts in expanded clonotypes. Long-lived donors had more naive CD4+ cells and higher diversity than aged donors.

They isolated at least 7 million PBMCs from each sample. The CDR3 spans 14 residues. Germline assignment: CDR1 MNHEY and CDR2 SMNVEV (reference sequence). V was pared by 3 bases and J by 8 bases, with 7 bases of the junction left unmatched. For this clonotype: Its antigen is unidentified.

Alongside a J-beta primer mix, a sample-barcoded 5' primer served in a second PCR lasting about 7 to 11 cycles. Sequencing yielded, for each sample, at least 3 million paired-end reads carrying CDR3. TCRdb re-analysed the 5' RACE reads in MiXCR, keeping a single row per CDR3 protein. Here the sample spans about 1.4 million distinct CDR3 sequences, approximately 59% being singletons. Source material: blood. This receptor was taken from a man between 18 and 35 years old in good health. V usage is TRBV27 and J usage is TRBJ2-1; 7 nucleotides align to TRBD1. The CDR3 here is CASSFTGDWDEQFF. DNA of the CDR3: TGTGCCAGCAGTTTTACAGGGGATTGGGATGAGCAGTTCTTC.